The rows below give T cell receptor beta chains drawn from one sample of a study of cytomegalovirus exposure and HLA in healthy donors. Assay used: immunoSEQ multiplex PCR; TCRdb lists only in-frame clones, some missing. The table shows around 150,000 clones, with around 80% occurring only once. The sequencing sample was made of PBMCs. The source is a male donor in good health and CMV-seropositive. The CDR3 runs from the conserved cysteine through the conserved F or W. The order of the fields is CDR3 DNA, CDR3 protein, V gene, clone size, D gene, J gene. A D gene is named only where the DNA matches it firmly. Clone size appears in some rows only: once, few, many, or a class for an expanded clone.

TGCGCCAGTGGGGAGGGAGAAGGTTTAGGGGAGCAGTTCTTC CASGEGEGLGEQFF TRBV10-2 - TRBD2 TRBJ2-1
TGTGCCAGCAGCCCAGGGACAGGGGCGAACACTGAAGCTTTCTTT CASSPGTGANTEAFF TRBV5-6 - TRBD1 TRBJ1-1
TGTGCCAGCGGAACTAGCGGGAGTTTTGCAGATACGCAGTATTTT CASGTSGSFADTQYF TRBV27 - TRBD2 TRBJ2-3
TGTGCCAGTAGTATAGTTTTTAGCGGGAGCGGCTACAATGAGCAGTTCTTC CASSIVFSGSGYNEQFF TRBV19 - TRBD2 TRBJ2-1
TGTGCCAGTAGTATAGCAGGGACAGCTACCTACGAGCAGTACTTC CASSIAGTATYEQYF TRBV19 once TRBD1 TRBJ2-7
TGCGCCAGCAGCCAACGGACAGAAGACTATTATGGCTACACCTTC CASSQRTEDYYGYTF TRBV4-3 - - TRBJ1-2
TGTGCCAGCAGTCCCTCCGGACTAGCGGGAGGGCCGGGAAACGAGCAGTACTTC CASSPSGLAGGPGNEQYF TRBV27 - TRBD2 TRBJ2-7
TGTGCCAGCAGTGGGGGGCAGATGAATGAAAAACTGTTTTTT CASSGGQMNEKLFF TRBV6-1 - - TRBJ1-4
TGTGCCAGCTTAACCACAAAAGAGACCCAGTACTTC CASLTTKETQYF TRBV18 - - TRBJ2-5
TGTGCCAGCAGCCTAGGGGCAAGCTCAACTAATGAAAAACTGTTTTTT CASSLGASSTNEKLFF TRBV14 - - TRBJ1-4
TGTGCCATCCAGCGGGAAGTGGACGATACGCAGTATTTT CAIQREVDDTQYF TRBV10-3 few TRBD2 TRBJ2-3
TGTGCCAGCAGCCCCCTGGGGGGCTCCTACAATGAGCAGTTCTTC CASSPLGGSYNEQFF TRBV14 - - TRBJ2-1
TGTGCCAGCTCACCATCCGTGCCTAGCGGGAGAGCATACGAGCAGTACTTC CASSPSVPSGRAYEQYF TRBV18 - TRBD2 TRBJ2-7
TGTGCCAGTAGAACCACGGGGCCCCAGCATTTT CASRTTGPQHF TRBV19 - - TRBJ1-5
TGTGCCAGTAGGAACGGGCTTAGCGGGCTAAACACCGGGGAGCTGTTTTTT CASRNGLSGLNTGELFF TRBV19 few TRBD2 TRBJ2-2
TGCGCCAGCAGCCGTGGGACTAGCGGGGGGGGTGGAAACATTCAGTACTTC CASSRGTSGGGGNIQYF TRBV5-1 - TRBD2 TRBJ2-4
TGTGCCAGCAGTGGGACAGGGTATGAAGCTTTCTTT CASSGTGYEAFF TRBV6-6 - TRBD1 TRBJ1-1
TGTGCCAGCTCCCTGGAGGGGTATGAGCAGTTCTTC CASSLEGYEQFF TRBV6-5 - - TRBJ2-1
TGTGCCAGTAGTACCCGACAGGGCCAAGAGACCCAGTACTTC CASSTRQGQETQYF TRBV19 few TRBD1 TRBJ2-5
TGTGCCAGTAGTATGAACAGGGGTAACCGGGTGAACACTGAAGCTTTCTTT CASSMNRGNRVNTEAFF TRBV19 - TRBD1 TRBJ1-1
TGTGCCAGTACTCGGGGGGCAGGGACAGGGGTCGGCTATGGCTACACCTTC CASTRGAGTGVGYGYTF TRBV5-5 once TRBD1 TRBJ1-2